The 4 T cell receptor beta chains below were found in one sample sequenced in a study of CD8 T cells in Susac syndrome. RNA in amounts of about 0.5 to 1 ug was reverse transcribed with random hexamers. From the immunoSEQ multiplex PCR reads, TCRdb called clonotypes with MiXCR, one entry per CDR3 protein. The table includes hundreds of thousands of distinct CDR3 sequences, about 85% detected once. What was sequenced was CD8+ T cells from PBMCs. These receptors came from a human donor with multiple sclerosis.

The rearrangement links TRBV30 to TRBJ2-3; weak D call: TRBD2 (5 bases). CDR1 is GTSNPN, CDR2 SVGIG, per germline (reference sequence). The V end lost 3 bases, the J end lost 5 bases, and 15 bases lay between the germline ends. This CDR3 comprises 14 residues. CDR3 coding DNA: TGTGCCTGGAGCGGGATTGGCCTATTAGATACGCAGTATTTT. It specifies CAWSGIGLLDTQYF.

In DNA, the CDR3 is TGTGCTAGTGGTCAGACAGGGGTGGAGTTCTTC. Translation gives CASGQTGVEFF. The chain employs TRBV12-5 and TRBJ2-1, with 8 bases lining up with TRBD1. CDR1 and CDR2 (germline): LGHNT, FRNRAP. The CDR3 is made up of 11 amino acids. V shed 5 bases, J shed 14 bases, and the junction held 5 bases outside the gene matches. Using reference TRBV12-5 and TRBJ2-1 for the parts outside the CDR3, the full variable domain is DARVTQTPRHKVTEMGQEVTMRCQPILGHNTVFWYRQTMMQGLELLAYFRNRAPLDDSGMPKDRFSAEMPDATLATLKIQPSEPRDSAVYFCASGQTGVEFFGPGTRLTVL.

This chain connects TRBV7-9 to TRBJ2-4; no firm D call. The V gene lost 1 base and the J gene lost 1 base, with 11 bases spanning the gap. Germline-derived CDR1 and CDR2 are SEHNR and FQNEAQ (reference sequence). The CDR3 totals 16 residues. The CDR3 here is CASSLVIGRAKNIQYF. Here the CDR3 DNA reads TGTGCCAGCAGCTTAGTGATCGGGCGGGCCAAAAACATTCAGTACTTC.

The count of this clonotype is one. Germline and junction disagree at one end, which may indicate a read error. This sequence joins TRBV9 and TRBJ2-5, with 10 positions matching TRBD2. The CDR3 totals 15 residues. Germline loops: CDR1 SGDLS, CDR2 YYNGEE. Here the CDR3 reads CASSSGLAASEAQYF. The CDR3 DNA reads as TGTGCCAGCAGCTCCGGACTAGCGGCTTCAGAGGCCCAGTACTTC.